This T cell receptor (beta chain) was sequenced in a study of a mutant IDH1 vaccine in newly diagnosed glioma. The wider study: Vaccine administration was initiated 4-6 weeks following radiotherapy alone, or with temozolomide cycles. The treated group averaged roughly 40 years old and was roughly 60% male, roughly 40% female.

Time point denoted: week 23, last vaccination. Vaccine doses each comprised 300 ug of mutant IDH1 20-mer peptide, with topical imiquimod. For this clone: Its antigen is not known.

Method: immunoSEQ multiplex PCR; TCRdb's copy keeps in-frame clones and lacks some. The table lists 58,000 or so clones, about 90% of them singletons, with 1.4% in the top ten. The TCR sequence derives from a man aged 40-49 years with glioma. The starting material was PBMCs, obtained from a glioma patient whose treatment included an IDH1 peptide vaccine.

The CDR3 bases are TGTGCCAGCTCACCGGCGGGGGCGGGTCCTTACTACAATGAGCAGTTCTTC. Translation gives CASSPAGAGPYYNEQFF. V and J are TRBV18 and TRBJ2-1, with a tentative D call TRBD2 (7 bases). The CDR3 is 17 residues long. Looked up from germline, CDR1 is KGHSH and CDR2 is LQKENI. Trimming removed 3 bases from V and 3 bases from J, with 18 bases in between.